This is a list of T cell receptor beta chains from one sample in a study of shared clonotypes between healthy human individuals. Produced via immunoSEQ multiplex PCR; TCRdb's table is partial and in-frame only. In the table there are a few million clones, roughly 92% of which are singletons. Sequencing input: naive CD4+ T cells sorted from blood. All receptors come from a man between 18 and 35 years old in good health. The CDR3 runs from the conserved cysteine through the conserved F or W.

j_call v_call cdr3_aa
TRBJ2-7 TRBV2 CAVGRDTAFLEQYF
TRBJ2-5 TRBV6-5 CASTRGETQYF
TRBJ2-3 TRBV4-1 CASSQGTRGADTQYF
TRBJ2-3 TRBV19 CASSGTGGTTDTQYF
TRBJ2-2 TRBV7-9 CASSPVARNGELFF
TRBJ2-2 TRBV7-3 CASSAGQGRTGELFF
TRBJ2-7 TRBV30 CAWSPGTEQYF
TRBJ2-6 TRBV18 CASSPSSGTGANVLTF
TRBJ2-5 TRBV9 CASSEGSGNQETQYF
TRBJ2-2 TRBV10-2 CASRIAGGAGELFF
TRBJ1-4 TRBV7-9 CASSGRGAEEKLFF
TRBJ2-1 TRBV7-9 CASSLGAGTSRSPYNEQFF
TRBJ1-5 TRBV19 CASQGGQPQHF
TRBJ2-1 TRBV19 CASSRLAGANNEQFF
TRBJ2-3 TRBV9 CASSPLLAGGPDTQYF
TRBJ2-1 TRBV9 CASSTRAADYNEQFF
TRBJ1-4 TRBV5-1 CASSSYRGGVANEKLFF
TRBJ2-7 TRBV7-9 CASRLLGGQTYEQYF
TRBJ2-4 TRBV9 CASSVGTGGNIQYF
TRBJ2-7 TRBV6-6 CASSPRGEQYF
TRBJ1-5 TRBV28 CASSFAPIRQPQHF
TRBJ2-7 TRBV11-2 CASSLFLSYEQYF
TRBJ1-1 TRBV19 CASSNSVRMNTEAFF
TRBJ2-1 TRBV6-5 CASRYKDNEQFF
TRBJ2-7 TRBV28 CASSISGTGNTEQYF
TRBJ2-3 TRBV7-2 CASSIRGLADTQYF
TRBJ2-3 TRBV15 CATSRDISETQYF
TRBJ1-3 TRBV7-9 CAGDAGGNSGNTIYF
TRBJ2-4 TRBV18 CASSPPRTSGSVPENIQYF
TRBJ2-5 TRBV21-1 CASSKVNRGSGETQYF
TRBJ1-1 TRBV5-1 CASSLKGRMNTEAFF
TRBJ2-7 TRBV28 CASSSSTVEQYF
TRBJ2-1 TRBV5-1 CASSPPGADEQFF
TRBJ1-6 TRBV5-1 CASSSSITGGKISPLHF
TRBJ2-2 TRBV10-3 CAISESGRTNTGELFF
TRBJ2-7 TRBV7-8 CASSLGVGGVHEQYF
TRBJ2-7 TRBV7-8 CASSSVVGEQYF
TRBJ2-7 TRBV6-1 CASSDNGTPSYEQYF
TRBJ1-1 TRBV29-1 CSVSRTVGKTEAFF
TRBJ2-3 TRBV9 CASSAGVSSTDTQYF
TRBJ1-3 TRBV28 CASSPGRNSGNTIYF
TRBJ1-2 TRBV6-5 CASSSHTGDYGYTF
TRBJ1-1 TRBV19 CASSRTGDTEAFF
TRBJ1-1 TRBV5-6 CASSLTGGRTEAFF
TRBJ1-6 TRBV5-6 CASHRDKNSPLHF
TRBJ2-2 TRBV19 CASTPGVGNTGELFF
NA TRBV10-3 CAIAGTGGYEQYF
TRBJ2-7 TRBV12-5 CASGLSPRTGGIYEQYF
TRBJ2-2 TRBV7-6 CASSPPWQGAYTGELFF
TRBJ1-1 TRBV10-3 CAISKQGRGTEAFF
TRBJ1-5 TRBV5-6 CASSLALGQGDQPQHF
TRBJ2-7 TRBV5-4 CASSSQGGRGSEQYF